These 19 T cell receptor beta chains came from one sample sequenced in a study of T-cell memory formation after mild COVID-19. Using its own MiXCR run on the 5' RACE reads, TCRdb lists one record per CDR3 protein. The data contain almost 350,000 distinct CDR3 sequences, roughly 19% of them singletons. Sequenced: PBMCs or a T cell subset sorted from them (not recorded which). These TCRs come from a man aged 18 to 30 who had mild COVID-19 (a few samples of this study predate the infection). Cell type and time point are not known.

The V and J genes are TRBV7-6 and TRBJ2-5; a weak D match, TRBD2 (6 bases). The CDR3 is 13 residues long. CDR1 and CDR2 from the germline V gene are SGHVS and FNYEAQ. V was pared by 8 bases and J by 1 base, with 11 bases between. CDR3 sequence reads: CASAVEGQETQYF. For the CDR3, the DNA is TGTGCCAGCGCCGTGGAGGGCCAAGAGACCCAGTACTTC.

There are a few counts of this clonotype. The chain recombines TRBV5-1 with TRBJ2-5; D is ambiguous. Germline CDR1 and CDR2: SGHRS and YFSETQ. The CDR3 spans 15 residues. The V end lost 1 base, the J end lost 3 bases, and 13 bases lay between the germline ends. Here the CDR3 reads CASSLSRATKETQYF. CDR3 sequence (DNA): TGCGCCAGCAGCTTGAGCCGGGCCACCAAAGAGACCCAGTACTTC.

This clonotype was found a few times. The CDR3 reads CASSLLGTRQNYGYTF. The DNA for the CDR3 is TGTGCCAGCAGCTTATTAGGAACCCGACAGAACTATGGCTACACCTTC. The chain joins TRBV7-2 to TRBJ1-2, with D tentatively TRBD1 (5 bases). Trimming took 2 bases from V and 2 from J, leaving 15 bases between them. Germline loops: CDR1 SGHTA, CDR2 FQGNSA. The CDR3 extends over 16 amino acids.

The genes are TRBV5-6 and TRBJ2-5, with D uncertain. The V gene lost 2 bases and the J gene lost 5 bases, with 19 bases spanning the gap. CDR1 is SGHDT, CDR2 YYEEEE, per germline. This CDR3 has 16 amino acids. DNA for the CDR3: TGTGCCAGCAGCTTTGACCCCGGGCTGCAAGGGGAGACCCAGTACTTC. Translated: CASSFDPGLQGETQYF.

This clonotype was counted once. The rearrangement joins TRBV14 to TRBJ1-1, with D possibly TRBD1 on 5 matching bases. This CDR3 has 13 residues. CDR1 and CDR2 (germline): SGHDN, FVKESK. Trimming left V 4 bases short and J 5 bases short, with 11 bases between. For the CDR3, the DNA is TGTGCCAGCAGCCTAACCGGACAAACTGAAGCTTTCTTT. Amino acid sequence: CASSLTGQTEAFF.

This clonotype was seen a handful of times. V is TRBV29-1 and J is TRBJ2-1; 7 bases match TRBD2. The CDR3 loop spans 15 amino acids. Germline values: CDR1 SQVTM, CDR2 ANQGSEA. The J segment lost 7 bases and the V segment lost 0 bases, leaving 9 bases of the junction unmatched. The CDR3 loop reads CSVEDAETAGNEQFF. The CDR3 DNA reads TGCAGCGTTGAAGATGCAGAGACAGCGGGGAATGAGCAGTTCTTC.

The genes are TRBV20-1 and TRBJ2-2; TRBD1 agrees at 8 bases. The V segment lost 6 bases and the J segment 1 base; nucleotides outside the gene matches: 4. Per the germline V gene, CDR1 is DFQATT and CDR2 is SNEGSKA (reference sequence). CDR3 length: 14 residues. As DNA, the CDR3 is TGCAGTGCCGACGGGACAGGGAACACCGGGGAGCTGTTTTTT. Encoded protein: CSADGTGNTGELFF.

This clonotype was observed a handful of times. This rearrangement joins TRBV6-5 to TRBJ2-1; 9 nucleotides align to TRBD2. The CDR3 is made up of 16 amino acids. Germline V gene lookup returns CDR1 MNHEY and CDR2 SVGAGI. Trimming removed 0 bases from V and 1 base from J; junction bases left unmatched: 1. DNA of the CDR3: TGTGCCAGCAGTTACTCGGGACTAGCTTCCTACAATGAGCAGTTCTTC. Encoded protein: CASSYSGLASYNEQFF.

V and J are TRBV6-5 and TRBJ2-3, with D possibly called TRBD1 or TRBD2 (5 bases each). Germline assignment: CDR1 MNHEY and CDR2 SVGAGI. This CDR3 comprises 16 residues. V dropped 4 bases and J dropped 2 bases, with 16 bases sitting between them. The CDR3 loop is CASSSPPSGTTDTQYF. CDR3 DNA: TGTGCCAGCAGTTCCCCCCCATCAGGGACCACAGATACGCAGTATTTT.

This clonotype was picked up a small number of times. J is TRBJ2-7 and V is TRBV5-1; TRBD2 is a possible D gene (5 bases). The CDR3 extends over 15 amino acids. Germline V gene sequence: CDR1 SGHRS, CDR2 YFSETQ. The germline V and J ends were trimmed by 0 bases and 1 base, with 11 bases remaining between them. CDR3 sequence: CASSLVPDSSYEQYF. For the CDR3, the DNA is TGCGCCAGCAGCTTGGTCCCGGACTCGTCCTACGAGCAGTACTTC. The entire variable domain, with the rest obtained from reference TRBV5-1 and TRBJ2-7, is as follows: KAGVTQTPRYLIKTRGQQVTLSCSPISGHRSVSWYQQTPGQGLQFLFEYFSETQRNKGNFPGRFSGRQFSNSRSEMNVSTLELGDSALYLCASSLVPDSSYEQYFGPGTRLTVT.

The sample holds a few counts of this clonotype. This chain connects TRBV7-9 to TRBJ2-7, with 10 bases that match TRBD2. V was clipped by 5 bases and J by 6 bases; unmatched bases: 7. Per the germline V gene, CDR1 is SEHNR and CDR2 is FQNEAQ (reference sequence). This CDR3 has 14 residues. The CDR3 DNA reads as TGTGCCAGCAGCCGGACTAGCGGATCGTCCGAGCAGTACGTC. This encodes CASSRTSGSSEQYV.

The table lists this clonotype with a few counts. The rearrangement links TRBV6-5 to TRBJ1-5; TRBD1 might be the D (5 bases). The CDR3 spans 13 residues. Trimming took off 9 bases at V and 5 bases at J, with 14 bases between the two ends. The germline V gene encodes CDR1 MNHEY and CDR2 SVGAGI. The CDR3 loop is CASADRSYQPQHF. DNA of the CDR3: TGTGCCAGTGCCGACAGAAGTTATCAGCCCCAGCATTTT.

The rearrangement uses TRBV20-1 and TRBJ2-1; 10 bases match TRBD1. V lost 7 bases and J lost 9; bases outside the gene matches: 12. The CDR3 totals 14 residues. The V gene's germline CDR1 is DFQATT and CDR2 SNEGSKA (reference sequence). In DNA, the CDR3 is TGCAGTGGTACTTGGACAGGGGGAGGAGGTGAGCAGTTCTTC. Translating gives CSGTWTGGGGEQFF.

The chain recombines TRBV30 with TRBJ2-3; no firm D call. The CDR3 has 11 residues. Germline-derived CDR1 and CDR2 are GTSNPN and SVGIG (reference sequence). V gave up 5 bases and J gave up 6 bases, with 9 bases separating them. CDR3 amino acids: CAWRISDTQYF. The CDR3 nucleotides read TGTGCCTGGCGGATCTCGGATACGCAGTATTTT. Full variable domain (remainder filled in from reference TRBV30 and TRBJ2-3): SQTIHQWPATLVQPVGSPLSLECTVEGTSNPNLYWYRQAAGRGLQLLFYSVGIGQISSEVPQNLSASRPQDRQFILSSKKLLLSDSGFYLCAWRISDTQYFGPGTRLTVL.

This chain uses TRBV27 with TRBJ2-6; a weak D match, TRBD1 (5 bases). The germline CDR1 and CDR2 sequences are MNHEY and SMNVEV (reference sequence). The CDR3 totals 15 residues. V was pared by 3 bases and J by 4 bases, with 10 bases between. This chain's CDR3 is CASSLAGLGANVLTF. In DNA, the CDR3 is TGTGCCAGCAGTTTGGCAGGGCTCGGGGCCAACGTCCTGACTTTC.

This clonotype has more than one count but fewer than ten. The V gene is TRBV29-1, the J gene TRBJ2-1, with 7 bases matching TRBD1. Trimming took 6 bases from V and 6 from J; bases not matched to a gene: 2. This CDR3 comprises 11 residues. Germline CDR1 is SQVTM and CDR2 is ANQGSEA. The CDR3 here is CSVAGGNEQFF. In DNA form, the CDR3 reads TGCAGCGTGGCAGGGGGCAATGAGCAGTTCTTC.

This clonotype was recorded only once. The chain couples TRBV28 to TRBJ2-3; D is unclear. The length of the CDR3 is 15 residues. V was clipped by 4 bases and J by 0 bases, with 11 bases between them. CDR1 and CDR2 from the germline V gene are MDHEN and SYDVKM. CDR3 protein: CASSSLKTSTDTQYF. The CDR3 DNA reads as TGTGCCAGCAGTTCCCTTAAGACTAGCACAGATACGCAGTATTTT.

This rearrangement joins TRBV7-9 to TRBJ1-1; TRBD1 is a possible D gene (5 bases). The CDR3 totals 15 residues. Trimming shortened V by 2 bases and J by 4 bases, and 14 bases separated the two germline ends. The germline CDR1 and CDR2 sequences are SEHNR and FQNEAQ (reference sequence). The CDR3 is CASSLNKGRGTEAFF. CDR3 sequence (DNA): TGTGCCAGCAGCTTAAATAAGGGACGGGGCACTGAAGCTTTCTTT.

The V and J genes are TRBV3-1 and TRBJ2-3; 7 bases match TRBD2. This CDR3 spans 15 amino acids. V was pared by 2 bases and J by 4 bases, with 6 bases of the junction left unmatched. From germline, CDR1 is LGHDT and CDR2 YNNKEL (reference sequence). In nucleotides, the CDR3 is TGTGCCAGCAGCCAAAATGGACTAGACGCAGATACGCAGTATTTT. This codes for CASSQNGLDADTQYF.